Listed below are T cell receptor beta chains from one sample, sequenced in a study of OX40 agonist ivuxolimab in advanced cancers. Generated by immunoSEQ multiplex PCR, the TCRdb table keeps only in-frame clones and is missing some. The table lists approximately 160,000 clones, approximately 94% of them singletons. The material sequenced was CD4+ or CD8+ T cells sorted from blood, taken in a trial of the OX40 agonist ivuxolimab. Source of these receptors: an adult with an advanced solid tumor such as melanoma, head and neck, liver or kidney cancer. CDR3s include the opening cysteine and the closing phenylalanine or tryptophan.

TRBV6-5 CASSYLQSGSPLHF
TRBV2 CASSLQGSAGANVLTF
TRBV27 CASSFGAAGGQYF
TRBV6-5 CATAMLAGDETQYF
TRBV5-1 CASRHRLAGSTDTQYF
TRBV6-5 CASRRAAHNQPQHF
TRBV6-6 CASSYRVGYEQYF
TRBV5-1 CASSLSTDTQYF
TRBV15 CATSRDLAQYEQYF
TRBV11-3 CASSLAGSSYNEQFF
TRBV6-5 CATGTRDEPEKLFF
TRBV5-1 CASRPTGTASSGANVLTF
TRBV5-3 CARSLAGQDAEAFF
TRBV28 CASSLEARGRGYTF
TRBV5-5 CASSLEQGAHGYTF
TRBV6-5 CATTGRTNNSPLHF
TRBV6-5 CASSYRGNYEQYF
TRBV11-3 CASSLQTSGGLDEQFF
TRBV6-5 CASSYSGGGETQYF
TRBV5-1 CASIPQRGYTGELFF
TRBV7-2 CASSRGRHTDTQYF
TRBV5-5 CASSSGTGGYNEQFF
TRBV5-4 CASSLPPAGVNTEAFF
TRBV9 CASSVVVAGGQETQYF
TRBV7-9 CASSKTGVRGEQYF
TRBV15 CATSSLQGVDTGELFF
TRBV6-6 CATGQSQYGYTF
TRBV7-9 CASSSEGQGIYEQYF
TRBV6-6 CASTTKTSDSPLHF
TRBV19 CASSMGARYPYSGNTIYF
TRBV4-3 CASSQPGQKNIQYF
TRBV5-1 CASSLPPTDTQYF
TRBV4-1 CASSQPRERDEQFF
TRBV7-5 CARSPPWRQGAIYNEQFF
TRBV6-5 CASSYRPNYGYTF
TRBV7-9 CASSFYRTMNTEAFF
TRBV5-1 CASSPGGAGTEAFF
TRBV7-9 CASGTGKGYEQYF
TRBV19 CASAQLPEAFF
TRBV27 CASASTGTQNGYTF
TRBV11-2 CASSFSRADTQYF
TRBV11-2 CASSSQPQGNEQYF
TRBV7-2 CASSPPGQGQPQHF
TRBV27 CASSPRGLRYGYTF
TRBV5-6 CASSLRLAGGGSSYEQYF
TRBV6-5 CASSYKYRGEYEQYF
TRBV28 CATREGYNEQFF
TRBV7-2 CASSLYGDLTEAFF
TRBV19 CASKADGLNTEAFF
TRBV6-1 CASSGQDRASYGYTF
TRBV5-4 CASSLVGRGPENIQYF
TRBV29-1 CSVENQLYEQYF
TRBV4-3 CASSQGGGGGEGTQYF
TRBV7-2 CASSFQIPYEQYF
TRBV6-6 CASSPPGQGNSPLHF
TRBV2 CASSERAGGAFF
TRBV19 CASSSSRQGIGELFF
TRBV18 CASSPPTVGNEKLFF
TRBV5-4 CASSIGQDGYGYTF
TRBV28 CASRERGYEQYF